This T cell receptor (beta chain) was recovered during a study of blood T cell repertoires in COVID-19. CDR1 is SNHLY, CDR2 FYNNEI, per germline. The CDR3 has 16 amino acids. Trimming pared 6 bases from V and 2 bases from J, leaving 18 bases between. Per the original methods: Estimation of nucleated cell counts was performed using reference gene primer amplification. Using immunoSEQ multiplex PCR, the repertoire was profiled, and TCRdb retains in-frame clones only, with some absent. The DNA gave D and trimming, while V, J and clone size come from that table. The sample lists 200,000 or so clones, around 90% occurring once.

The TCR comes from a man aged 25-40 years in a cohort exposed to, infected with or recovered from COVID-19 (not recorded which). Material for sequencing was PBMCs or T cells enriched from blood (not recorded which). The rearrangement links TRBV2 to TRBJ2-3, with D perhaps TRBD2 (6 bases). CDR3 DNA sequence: TGTGCCAGCAGGGCAGTATGGGCGGGGAACACAGATACGCAGTATTTT. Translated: CASRAVWAGNTDTQYF.